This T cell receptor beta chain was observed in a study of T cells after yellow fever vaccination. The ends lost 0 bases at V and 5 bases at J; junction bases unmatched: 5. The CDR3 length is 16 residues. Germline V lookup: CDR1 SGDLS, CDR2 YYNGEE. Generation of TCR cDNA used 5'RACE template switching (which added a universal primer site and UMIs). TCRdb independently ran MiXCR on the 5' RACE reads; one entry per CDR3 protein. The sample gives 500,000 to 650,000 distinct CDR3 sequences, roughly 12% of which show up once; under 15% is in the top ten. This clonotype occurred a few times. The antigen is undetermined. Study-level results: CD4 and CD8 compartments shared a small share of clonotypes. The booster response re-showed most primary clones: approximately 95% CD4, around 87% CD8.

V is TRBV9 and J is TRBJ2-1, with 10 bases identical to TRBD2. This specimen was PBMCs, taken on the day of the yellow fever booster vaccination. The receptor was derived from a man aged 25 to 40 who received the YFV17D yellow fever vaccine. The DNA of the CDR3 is TGTGCCAGCAGCGTAGTTGGACTAGCGGCCCACAATGAGCAGTTCTTC. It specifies CASSVVGLAAHNEQFF.